This TCR beta chain comes out of a study of OX40 agonist ivuxolimab in advanced cancers. Whole-study context: Treatment of patients was with ivuxolimab, an agonistic anti-OX40 (CD134) antibody. Study-wide findings and caveats: Nonresponders, in some cases, also had low normalized T-cell clonal expansion. Not determined was the antigen specificity of the expanded peripheral T cells. CD4+ and CD8+ blood T cells expanded clonally by week 6 at 0.1 to 3.0 mg/kg.

Concerning this clone itself: Antigen specificity is unknown.

The CDR3 has 13 residues. V was pared by 5 bases and J by 5 bases, with 12 bases between. Germline V gene data show CDR1 as LNHDA and CDR2 as SQIVND (reference sequence). TCRdb keeps only in-frame clones here, not all; method: immunoSEQ multiplex PCR. Here the sample spans around 70,000 clones, roughly 87% being singletons. This chain connects TRBV19 to TRBJ1-1; D is unresolved. This specimen was CD4+ or CD8+ T cells sorted from blood, taken in a trial of the OX40 agonist ivuxolimab. The origin of this receptor is an adult with an advanced solid tumor such as melanoma, head and neck, liver or kidney cancer. The CDR3 sequence: CASSVQRDTEAFF. For the CDR3, the DNA is TGTGCCAGTAGTGTACAGAGGGATACTGAAGCTTTCTTT.